These 16 T cell receptor beta chains originate from one sample sequenced in a study of blood T cell repertoires in COVID-19. Sequencing used immunoSEQ multiplex PCR; TCRdb keeps in-frame clones, though not all of them. The sample has 140,000 to 150,000 clones; 70% to 90% are singletons. Sequencing was done on a sample of PBMCs or T cells enriched from blood (not recorded which). The receptors derive from a man aged 50-60 years who had recovered from COVID-19.

This clone showed up just once. V is TRBV6-2 or TRBV6-3 and J is TRBJ2-3; 11 nucleotides match TRBD2. The length of the CDR3 is 14 residues. V lost 4 bases and J lost 3; bases outside the gene matches: 0. Germline V gene data show CDR1 as MNHEY and CDR2 as SVGEGT. CDR3 in amino acids: CASSLAGGTDTQYF. The CDR3 DNA reads as TGTGCCAGCAGTTTAGCGGGGGGGACAGATACGCAGTATTTT.

The gene calls are TRBV19 and TRBJ1-4; TRBD1 aligns across 9 bases. This CDR3 has 14 residues. Germline CDR1 is LNHDA and CDR2 is SQIVND (reference sequence). V lost 6 bases, J lost 6 bases, and 5 bases stayed unmatched. The CDR3 spells CASSQTGGDEKLFF. CDR3 DNA: TGTGCCAGTAGCCAAACAGGGGGCGATGAAAAACTGTTTTTT.

CDR3: CASSRAGTSGTGELFF. Here the CDR3 DNA reads TGTGCCAGCAGCAGAGCCGGGACTAGCGGCACCGGGGAGCTGTTTTTT. V usage is TRBV7-2 and J usage is TRBJ2-2; 11 nucleotides agree with TRBD2. Trimming took 5 bases from V and 4 from J; bases not matched to a gene: 6. Germline values: CDR1 SGHTA, CDR2 FQGNSA. The CDR3 totals 16 residues.

The V and J genes are TRBV11-2 and TRBJ2-5; possibly TRBD1 for D (5 bases). There are 14 residues in the CDR3. CDR1 SGHAT and CDR2 FQNNGV come from the germline V gene. V was cut by 5 bases and J by 5 bases, with 15 bases left in between. The CDR3 nucleotides read TGTGCCAGCAGCGAAGTTAGGGGAAGGGAGACCCAGTACTTC. This gives the protein CASSEVRGRETQYF. The complete variable domain, with remaining parts taken from reference TRBV11-2 and TRBJ2-5, reads EAGVAQSPRYKIIEKRQSVAFWCNPISGHATLYWYQQILGQGPKLLIQFQNNGVVDDSQLPKDRFSAERLKGVDSTLKIQPAKLEDSAVYLCASSEVRGRETQYFGPGTRLLVL.

The J gene is TRBJ1-4, the V gene TRBV9, with 8 bases identical to TRBD1. The length of the CDR3 is 17 residues. With V trimmed by 3 bases and J by 2 bases, 9 bases remained unmatched. Germline CDR1 and CDR2: SGDLS and YYNGEE. The CDR3 nucleotides are TGTGCCAGCAGCGCGACAGGGGATAAGCGGACTAATGAAAAACTGTTTTTT. Amino acids: CASSATGDKRTNEKLFF.

The chain links TRBV4-3 to TRBJ1-4; 9 bases agree with TRBD1. Trimming took 1 base from V and 4 from J; bases not matched to a gene: 4. Germline CDR1 LGHNA, CDR2 YSLEER. The CDR3 is 16 residues long. The CDR3 DNA follows: TGCGCCAGCAGCCAAGGGCCGGACAGGGGTAATGAAAAACTGTTTTTT. It translates to CASSQGPDRGNEKLFF.

The chain couples TRBV7-9 to TRBJ1-1; D remains unclear. Trimming cost V 1 base and J 1 base, with 7 bases left between them. The CDR3 spans 14 residues. Germline V CDR1 and CDR2: SEHNR, FQNEAQ (reference sequence). CDR3 in amino acids: CASSLGQANTEAFF. CDR3 nucleotides: TGTGCCAGCAGCTTAGGCCAAGCGAACACTGAAGCTTTCTTT.

This chain links TRBV2 with TRBJ2-7, with 9 nucleotides matching TRBD1. The ends lost 7 bases at V and 6 bases at J; junction bases unmatched: 13. The CDR3 spans 15 residues. CDR1 SNHLY and CDR2 FYNNEI come from the germline V gene. The CDR3 sequence: CASKNAGTGNSEQYV. For the CDR3, the DNA is TGTGCCAGCAAAAACGCCGGGACAGGGAACAGCGAGCAGTACGTC.

The gene calls are TRBV25-1 and TRBJ1-2; D ambiguous. This CDR3 is built from 13 residues. The germline V gene encodes CDR1 MGHDK and CDR2 SYGVNS. The V gene lost 5 bases and the J gene lost 4 bases, with 11 bases spanning the gap. Here the CDR3 reads CASSLDLAYGYTF. The CDR3 coding sequence is TGTGCCAGCAGTTTGGACCTAGCCTATGGCTACACCTTC.

This chain connects TRBV7-2 to TRBJ1-5, with D perhaps matching TRBD1 (5 bases). The CDR3 consists of 13 residues. The V gene's germline CDR1 is SGHTA and CDR2 FQGNSA. The V and J ends lost 5 bases and 6 bases respectively, with 11 bases between them. CDR3 DNA sequence: TGTGCCAGCAGCCCGCAGGGTGGTCAGCCCCAGCATTTT. Translating gives CASSPQGGQPQHF.

The gene calls are TRBV7-2 and TRBJ2-3, with 10 nucleotides matching TRBD2. V lost 1 base and J lost 0; bases outside the gene matches: 4. CDR3 length: 17 amino acids. CDR1 is SGHTA and CDR2 is FQGNSA in the germline V gene. The CDR3 coding sequence is TGTGCCAGCAGCTTAGGGTCTAGCGGGAGTAGCACAGATACGCAGTATTTT. Amino acids: CASSLGSSGSSTDTQYF.

The gene calls are TRBV7-8 and TRBJ1-5; D perhaps matches TRBD1 (6 bases). The CDR3 has 16 amino acids. Trimming cost V 5 bases and J 0 bases, with 14 bases left between them. CDR1 is SGHVS, CDR2 FQNEAQ, per germline. The CDR3 nucleotides are TGTGCCAGCAGCCCGCGACAGGTATATAGCAATCAGCCCCAGCATTTT. Amino acid sequence: CASSPRQVYSNQPQHF.

This chain uses TRBV9 with TRBJ1-6; weak D call: TRBD1 (5 bases). V gave up 0 bases and J gave up 10 bases, with 14 bases separating them. CDR1 SGDLS and CDR2 YYNGEE come from the germline V gene. The CDR3 runs 15 residues. The CDR3 bases are TGTGCCAGCAGCGTAGATTCGGGGGGGGAATCACCCCTCCACTTT. This translates into CASSVDSGGESPLHF.

The chain couples TRBV6-5 to TRBJ2-3; no firm D call. CDR3 size: 15 residues. V lost 7 bases, J lost 1 base, and 15 bases lay in between. Per germline, CDR1 MNHEY and CDR2 SVGAGI. CDR3 in amino acids: CASTLNHGGTDTQYF. CDR3 sequence (DNA): TGTGCCAGCACCCTTAACCACGGAGGCACAGATACGCAGTATTTT.

V gene TRBV7-9 combines with J gene TRBJ1-4; possibly TRBD1 for D (6 bases). This CDR3 is 13 amino acids long. Germline CDR1 is SEHNR and CDR2 is FQNEAQ (reference sequence). V was pared by 5 bases and J by 8 bases, with 12 bases between. This CDR3 is CASSSGTLEKLFF. The DNA of the CDR3 is TGTGCCAGCAGCAGTGGGACACTGGAAAAACTGTTTTTT.

The J gene is TRBJ1-2, the V gene TRBV5-5, with a weak D call TRBD1 (5 bases). CDR3 length: 15 amino acids. The germline V gene encodes CDR1 SGHKS and CDR2 YYEKEE (reference sequence). V lost 0 bases and J lost 1, with 10 bases in between. In DNA, the CDR3 is TGTGCCAGCAGCTTGGGGTGGGGGGTTAACTATGGCTACACCTTC. It translates to CASSLGWGVNYGYTF.